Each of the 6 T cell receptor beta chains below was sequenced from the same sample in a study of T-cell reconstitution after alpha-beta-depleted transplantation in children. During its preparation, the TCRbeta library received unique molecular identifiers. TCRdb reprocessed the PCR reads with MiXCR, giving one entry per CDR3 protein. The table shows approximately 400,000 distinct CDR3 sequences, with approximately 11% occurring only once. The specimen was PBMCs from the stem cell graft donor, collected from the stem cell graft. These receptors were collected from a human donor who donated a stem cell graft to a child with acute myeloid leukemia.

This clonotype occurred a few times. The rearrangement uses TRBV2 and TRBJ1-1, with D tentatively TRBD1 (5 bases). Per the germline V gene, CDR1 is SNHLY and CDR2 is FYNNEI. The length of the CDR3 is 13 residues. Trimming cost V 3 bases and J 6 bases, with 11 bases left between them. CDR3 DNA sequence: TGTGCCAGCAGTGACAGGGAGACATCTGAAGCTTTCTTT. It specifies CASSDRETSEAFF.

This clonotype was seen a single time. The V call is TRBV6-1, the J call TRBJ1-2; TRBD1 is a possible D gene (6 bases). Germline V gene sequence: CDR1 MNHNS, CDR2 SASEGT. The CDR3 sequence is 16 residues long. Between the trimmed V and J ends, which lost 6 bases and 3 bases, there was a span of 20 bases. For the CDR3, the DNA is TGTGCCAGCAGGGAGTCAAGCGGGGGGGCTGACTATGGCTACACCTTC. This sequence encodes CASRESSGGADYGYTF.

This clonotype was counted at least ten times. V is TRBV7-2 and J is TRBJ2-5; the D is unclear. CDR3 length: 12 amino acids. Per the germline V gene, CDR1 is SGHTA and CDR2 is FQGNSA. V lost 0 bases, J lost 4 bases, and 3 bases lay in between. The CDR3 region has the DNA TGTGCCAGCAGCTTAGCTTCAGAGACCCAGTACTTC. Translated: CASSLASETQYF.

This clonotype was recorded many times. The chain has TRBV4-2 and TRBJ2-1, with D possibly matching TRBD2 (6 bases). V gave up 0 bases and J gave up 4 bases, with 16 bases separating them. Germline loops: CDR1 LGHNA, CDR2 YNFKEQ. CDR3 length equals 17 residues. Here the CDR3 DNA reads TGTGCCAGCAGCCAAGAGGTTTTAGCGGTATCGTACAATGAGCAGTTCTTC. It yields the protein CASSQEVLAVSYNEQFF.

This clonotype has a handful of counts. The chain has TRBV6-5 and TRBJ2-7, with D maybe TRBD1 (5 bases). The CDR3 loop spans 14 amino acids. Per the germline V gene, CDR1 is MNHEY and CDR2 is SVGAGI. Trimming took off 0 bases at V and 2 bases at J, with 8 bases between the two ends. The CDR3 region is CASSYSQGPYEQYF. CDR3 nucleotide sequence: TGTGCCAGCAGTTACTCGCAGGGTCCCTACGAGCAGTACTTC.

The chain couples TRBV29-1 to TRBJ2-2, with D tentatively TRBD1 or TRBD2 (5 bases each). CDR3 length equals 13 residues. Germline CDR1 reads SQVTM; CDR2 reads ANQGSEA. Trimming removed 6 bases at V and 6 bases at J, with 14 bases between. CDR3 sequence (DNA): TGCAGCGTCCGGGACGTCTGGCCCGGGGAGCTGTTTTTT. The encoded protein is CSVRDVWPGELFF.